The 13 T cell receptor beta chains below all came from one sample that was sequenced in a study of cytomegalovirus exposure and HLA in healthy donors. Vbeta (60) and Jbeta (13) primers were used in the PCR. TCRdb keeps only in-frame clones here, not all; method: immunoSEQ multiplex PCR. The table records 90,000 to 130,000 clones, approximately 79% of them present only once. The sequenced material came from PBMCs. These receptors were obtained from a man in his thirties or forties in good health and CMV-seropositive.

The rearrangement links TRBV7-2 to TRBJ2-7; D remains ambiguous. Germline CDR1 and CDR2: SGHTA and FQGNSA. The CDR3 is 13 amino acids. The V and J ends lost 4 bases and 5 bases respectively, with 12 bases between them. The CDR3 spells CASSSRLDHEQYF. The CDR3 DNA sequence: TGTGCCAGCAGCTCCAGACTGGATCACGAGCAGTACTTC.

This clone was observed a handful of times. The chain uses TRBV5-1 and TRBJ2-1; D may be TRBD1 (6 bases). Trimming removed 1 base at V and 2 bases at J, with 7 bases between. Germline V gives CDR1 SGHRS, CDR2 YFSETQ. This CDR3 has 14 residues. The CDR3 reads CASSLPGAYNEQFF. In nucleotides, the CDR3 is TGCGCCAGCAGCTTGCCAGGGGCCTACAATGAGCAGTTCTTC.

The chain uses TRBV11-2 and TRBJ2-2; the D is unclear. In germline, CDR1 is SGHAT, CDR2 FQNNGV. This CDR3 is 11 amino acids long. The V and J ends lost 3 bases and 10 bases respectively, with 6 bases between them. CDR3 sequence (DNA): TGTGCCAGCAGCTTGAGGTTGGAGCTGTTTTTT. Translating it yields CASSLRLELFF.

The rearrangement links TRBV4-2 to TRBJ2-3; D gene uncertain. V shed 0 bases and J shed 6 bases, with 4 bases lying between them. In germline, CDR1 is LGHNA, CDR2 YNFKEQ. CDR3 size: 12 residues. CDR3: CASSQDGDTQYF. CDR3 sequence (DNA): TGTGCCAGCAGCCAAGATGGCGATACGCAGTATTTT.

The sample holds a few counts of this clone. The chain couples TRBV11-3 to TRBJ2-6, with D possibly being TRBD2 (6 bases). The CDR3 is 19 residues long. Germline lookup yields CDR1 SGHNT and CDR2 YENEEA. V lost 0 bases and J lost 5, with 20 bases in between. As DNA, the CDR3 is TGTGCCAGCAGCTTAGATCGGGGGAACCTAGGAATCTGGGCCAACGTCCTGACTTTC. Translated, it gives CASSLDRGNLGIWANVLTF.

This chain links TRBV18 with TRBJ2-5; possible D gene TRBD1, 5 bases. CDR3 length equals 20 residues. Trimming removed 3 bases from V and 2 bases from J, with 28 bases in between. Per germline, CDR1 KGHSH and CDR2 LQKENI. Here the CDR3 DNA reads TGTGCCAGCTCACCGGTCGCCGCAGCCTCGGACACCGATTATCAAGAGACCCAGTACTTC. Amino acids: CASSPVAAASDTDYQETQYF.

In this sample, this clone turned up a few times. The gene calls are TRBV5-6 and TRBJ1-6, with 7 bases identical to TRBD1. Germline V CDR1 and CDR2: SGHDT, YYEEEE. CDR3 length equals 14 residues. Trimming took 0 bases from V and 9 from J; bases not matched to a gene: 3. The chain's CDR3 is CASSLDRGGSPLHF. The CDR3 coding sequence is TGTGCCAGCAGCTTGGACAGGGGAGGTTCACCCCTCCACTTT.

In its sample, this clone was seen once. The V call is TRBV6-5, the J call TRBJ2-1, with 8 bases identical to TRBD2. Germline values: CDR1 MNHEY, CDR2 SVGAGI. The CDR3 totals 14 residues. With V trimmed by 4 bases and J by 4 bases, 3 bases remained unmatched. CDR3 sequence reads: CASSFGGAYNEQFF. CDR3 DNA: TGTGCCAGCAGTTTCGGGGGGGCATACAATGAGCAGTTCTTC.

The chain uses TRBV6-5 and TRBJ1-2, with 10 nucleotides matching TRBD1. CDR1 and CDR2 from the germline V gene are MNHEY and SVGAGI. CDR3 length: 13 residues. V gave up 6 bases and J gave up 3 bases; unmatched junction bases: 1. CDR3 coding DNA: TGTGCCAGCAGGACAGGGGGCGACTATGGCTACACCTTC. Protein: CASRTGGDYGYTF.

The sample holds a few counts of this clone. The CDR3 DNA sequence: TGTGCCAGCTTAAGGAGCCGAGAGGAAAAACTGTTTTTT. Amino acid sequence: CASLRSREEKLFF. The chain carries TRBV18 and TRBJ1-4, with D unclear. Germline V gene lookup returns CDR1 KGHSH and CDR2 LQKENI. Trimming pared 7 bases from V and 8 bases from J, leaving 14 bases between. This CDR3 is 13 amino acids long. Based on the CDR3 plus reference TRBV18 and TRBJ1-4, the full variable domain is NAGVMQNPRHLVRRRGQEARLRCSPMKGHSHVYWYRQLPEEGLKFMVYLQKENIIDESGMPKERFSAEFPKEGPSILRIQQVVRGDSAAYFCASLRSREEKLFFGSGTQLSVL.

V gene TRBV27 combines with J gene TRBJ2-2; a weak D match, TRBD2 (5 bases). The CDR3 covers 15 residues. V gave up 4 bases and J gave up 6 bases, with 15 bases separating them. Germline V lookup: CDR1 MNHEY, CDR2 SMNVEV (reference sequence). The chain's CDR3 is CASSSRLRPAGELFF. CDR3 DNA sequence: TGTGCCAGCAGTTCTAGACTAAGGCCCGCCGGGGAGCTGTTTTTT.

The chain recombines TRBV2 with TRBJ2-2; 9 nucleotides align to TRBD1. Looked up from germline, CDR1 is SNHLY and CDR2 is FYNNEI. The V and J ends lost 7 bases and 1 base, in that order; junction bases with no gene match: 1. This CDR3 has 14 amino acids. The CDR3 loop reads CASKGQGNTGELFF. For the CDR3, the DNA is TGTGCCAGCAAGGGACAGGGGAACACCGGGGAGCTGTTTTTT.

As to this clone: This sample also contains other DNA sequences that code for the same CDR3. The V gene is TRBV6-5, the J gene TRBJ1-1, with 7 bases matching TRBD1. CDR1 is MNHEY, CDR2 SVGAGI, per germline. This CDR3 contains 15 residues. Unmatched junction bases numbered 8, after V lost 5 bases and J lost 2 bases. CDR3 sequence (DNA): TGTGCCAGCAGTCTCACCTGGACAGGAAACACTGAAGCTTTCTTT. Translated, it gives CASSLTWTGNTEAFF.